This is a list of T cell receptor beta chains from one sample in a study of chemoradiotherapy in HPV16-positive cancers. The assay was immunoSEQ multiplex PCR, and TCRdb's table has in-frame clones only and misses some. The sample lists roughly 8,300 clones; around 72% were seen once. The sequences come from tumor tissue, collected from a patient who underwent chemoradiotherapy. The origin of the receptors is a human donor with HPV-associated anogenital cancer. Each CDR3 is given with its conserved first and last residue. A D gene is named only where the DNA matches it firmly. The size field is filled for only some rows; it gives once, few, many or a size class.

size | J | D | V | CDR3 | DNA
once | TRBJ2-5 | - | TRBV7-7 | CASSLSSQETQYF | TGTGCCAGCAGCTTGTCCTCACAAGAGACCCAGTACTTC
- | TRBJ1-1 | - | TRBV6-5 | CASSYSRTAEAFF | TGTGCCAGCAGTTACTCCAGGACAGCCGAAGCTTTCTTT
- | TRBJ1-3 | - | TRBV4-3 | CASSQDLGGVGNTIYF | TGCGCCAGCAGCCAAGATTTAGGAGGGGTTGGAAACACCATATATTTT
- | TRBJ2-2 | TRBD2 | TRBV4-1 | CASRDPLAGGKNTGELFF | TGCGCCAGCAGGGACCCACTAGCGGGGGGGAAAAACACCGGGGAGCTGTTTTTT
- | TRBJ2-3 | TRBD2 | TRBV19 | CASSSSGLPDTQYF | TGTGCCAGTAGCTCTAGCGGCCTTCCGGATACGCAGTATTTT
- | TRBJ1-2 | - | TRBV28 | CASSAGGTAGYGYTF | TGTGCCAGCAGTGCCGGAGGGACGGCTGGCTATGGCTACACCTTT
- | TRBJ1-6 | TRBD1 | TRBV6-1 | CASSARDRVSPLHF | TGTGCCAGCAGTGCCCGGGACAGGGTTTCACCCCTCCACTTT
- | TRBJ2-3 | TRBD2 | TRBV5-1 | CASSLRAGDTDTQYF | TGCGCCAGCAGCTTGCGAGCGGGGGACACAGATACGCAGTATTTT
- | TRBJ1-3 | - | TRBV11-2 | CASSLGDSGNTIYF | TGTGCCAGCAGCTTGGGGGACTCTGGAAACACCATATATTTT
- | TRBJ2-3 | - | TRBV30 | CAWSVEGEPTDTQYF | TGTGCCTGGAGTGTAGAGGGAGAACCCACAGATACGCAGTATTTT
- | TRBJ2-3 | - | TRBV18 | CASSPDRTDTQYF | TGTGCCAGCTCACCAGATAGAACAGATACGCAGTATTTT
- | TRBJ2-3 | - | TRBV5-4 | CASSLVARRAGTQYF | TGTGCCAGCAGCTTGGTGGCCAGACGAGCAGGTACGCAGTATTTT
- | TRBJ1-5 | TRBD1 | TRBV6-6 | CASIDRGTYSNQPQHF | TGTGCCAGCATTGACAGGGGGACATATAGCAATCAGCCCCAGCATTTT
- | TRBJ2-7 | - | TRBV30 | CAWSPGGYEQYF | TGTGCCTGGAGTCCCGGGGGCTACGAGCAGTACTTC
- | TRBJ1-2 | - | TRBV5-4 | CASSLRGGSANYGYTF | TGTGCCAGCAGCTTGCGGGGGGGTTCAGCTAACTATGGCTACACCTTC
- | TRBJ2-1 | TRBD2 | TRBV14 | CASSGTSGRAGGQFF | TGTGCCAGCAGCGGGACTAGCGGGAGGGCCGGGGGGCAGTTCTTC
- | TRBJ1-4 | TRBD1 | TRBV27 | CASREGQGTGKLFF | TGTGCCAGCAGAGAGGGACAGGGGACCGGAAAACTGTTTTTT
- | TRBJ1-1 | - | TRBV25-1 | CASRGLRTEAFF | TGTGCCAGCAGGGGCCTGAGGACTGAAGCTTTCTTT
- | TRBJ2-7 | - | TRBV15 | CATSSRRLVAYEQYF | TGTGCCACCAGCTCCCGCCGTTTGGTGGCTTACGAGCAGTACTTC
- | TRBJ1-2 | - | TRBV27 | CASSPRGSNGYGYTF | TGTGCCAGCAGCCCTCGTGGGAGCAATGGCTATGGCTACACCTTC
- | TRBJ2-5 | TRBD2 | TRBV9 | CASSVVGTSGSETQYF | TGTGCCAGCAGCGTAGTTGGGACTAGCGGGAGTGAGACCCAGTACTTC
- | TRBJ2-3 | TRBD2 | TRBV6-6 | CASLREGRGTDTQYF | TGTGCCAGCCTGAGGGAGGGCAGGGGCACAGATACGCAGTATTTT
- | TRBJ1-1 | TRBD1 | TRBV7-9 | CASSLGGGTEAFF | TGTGCCAGCAGCCTAGGGGGCGGCACTGAAGCTTTCTTT
- | TRBJ2-5 | TRBD1 | TRBV7-3 | CASSPTGKETQYF | TGTGCCAGCAGCCCGACAGGGAAAGAGACCCAGTACTTC
- | TRBJ2-7 | TRBD1 | TRBV20-1 | CSAGTGYEQYF | TGCAGTGCTGGGACAGGCTACGAGCAGTACTTC
few | TRBJ1-5 | - | TRBV19 | CASSITQGVGNQPQHF | TGTGCCAGTAGTATAACCCAGGGAGTGGGCAATCAGCCCCAGCATTTT
- | TRBJ2-1 | TRBD2 | TRBV4-1 | CASSQEVGTGGSSYNEQFF | TGCGCCAGCAGCCAAGAAGTGGGAACGGGCGGGAGTTCCTACAATGAGCAGTTCTTC
- | TRBJ1-1 | - | TRBV11-3 | CASSLGGTMNTEAFF | TGTGCCAGCAGCTTAGGAGGGACAATGAACACTGAAGCTTTCTTT
- | TRBJ1-5 | - | TRBV7-2 | CASSLGARNQPQHF | TGTGCCAGCAGCTTAGGGGCCCGTAATCAGCCCCAGCATTTT
- | TRBJ2-7 | - | TRBV28 | CASSLIGVARGEQYF | TGTGCCAGCAGTTTAATCGGTGTGGCTCGGGGGGAGCAGTACTTC
- | TRBJ1-1 | - | TRBV6-5 | CASRLKGGGHEAFF | TGTGCCAGCAGACTAAAGGGGGGAGGACATGAAGCTTTCTTT
- | TRBJ2-6 | - | TRBV6-5 | CASSYEEPSGANVLTF | TGTGCCAGCAGTTACGAGGAGCCCTCGGGGGCCAACGTCCTGACTTTC
- | TRBJ1-4 | TRBD1 | TRBV28 | CASTGAGTGDEKLFF | TGTGCCAGCACCGGAGCGGGGACAGGAGATGAAAAACTGTTTTTT
- | TRBJ2-5 | TRBD1 | TRBV5-4 | CASSRGQDLETQYF | TGTGCCAGCAGCAGGGGACAGGACTTGGAGACCCAGTACTTC
- | TRBJ2-7 | - | TRBV7-6 | CASSLGQTETYEQYF | TGTGCCAGCAGCCTCGGCCAGACAGAAACCTACGAGCAGTACTTC
few | TRBJ1-2 | - | TRBV7-8 | CASSLGQAIGYTF | TGTGCCAGCAGCTTAGGACAGGCGATCGGCTACACCTTC
- | TRBJ1-1 | - | TRBV29-1 | CSVKQGVGTEAFF | TGCAGCGTTAAGCAGGGAGTAGGCACTGAAGCTTTCTTT
few | TRBJ1-2 | - | TRBV30 | CAWRIPEGSYGYTF | TGTGCCTGGAGGATTCCGGAGGGGAGCTATGGCTACACCTTC
- | TRBJ2-3 | - | TRBV5-1 | CASSLRPSTDTQYF | TGCGCCAGCAGCTTGCGTCCGAGCACAGATACGCAGTATTTT
- | TRBJ1-6 | - | TRBV9 | CASSAQQRIGNSPLHF | TGTGCCAGCAGCGCACAACAGAGGATAGGGAATTCACCCCTCCACTTT
- | TRBJ2-5 | TRBD2 | TRBV27 | CASSPSSGGPRTQYF | TGTGCCAGCAGCCCCTCTAGCGGGGGCCCGAGGACCCAGTACTTC
- | TRBJ1-6 | - | TRBV2 | CASQERTVNYNSPLHF | TGTGCCAGTCAGGAAAGGACAGTTAATTATAATTCACCCCTCCACTTT
few | TRBJ1-2 | - | TRBV18 | CASSPVVGYTF | TGTGCCAGCTCACCAGTCGTGGGCTACACCTTC
- | TRBJ1-2 | - | TRBV7-6 | CASSLEATASYGYTF | TGTGCCAGCAGCTTAGAGGCTACAGCGAGCTATGGCTACACCTTC
- | TRBJ2-4 | - | TRBV29-1 | CSVVRENIQYF | TGCAGCGTTGTCAGGGAAAACATTCAGTACTTC
- | TRBJ2-2 | - | TRBV11-2 | CASSSLPRVSTGELFF | TGTGCCAGCAGCTCACTCCCCAGGGTTTCCACCGGGGAGCTGTTTTTT
- | TRBJ1-2 | - | TRBV29-1 | CADGGYTF | TGTGCCGACGGTGGCTACACCTTC
- | TRBJ2-3 | - | TRBV5-1 | CASSLEGSTDTQYF | TGCGCCAGCAGCTTGGAAGGGAGCACAGATACGCAGTATTTT
- | TRBJ1-1 | - | TRBV4-3 | CASSQDGSRDSAFF | TGCGCCAGCAGCCAAGATGGTTCCAGGGATAGTGCTTTCTTT
few | TRBJ1-3 | - | TRBV29-1 | CSAGAAGNTIYF | TGCAGCGCGGGGGCGGCAGGAAACACCATATATTTT
- | TRBJ1-2 | TRBD1 | TRBV19 | CASSIGQGAGYTF | TGTGCCAGTAGTATAGGACAGGGGGCTGGCTACACCTTC
- | TRBJ2-1 | - | TRBV10-3 | CAISDPGGPYNEQFF | TGTGCCATCAGTGATCCGGGGGGCCCCTACAATGAGCAGTTCTTC
- | TRBJ2-5 | TRBD1 | TRBV2 | CASTGVETQYF | TGTGCCAGTACAGGGGTGGAGACCCAGTACTTC
- | TRBJ2-2 | TRBD2 | TRBV5-1 | CASTGTSTPNTGELFF | TGCGCCAGCACCGGGACTAGTACCCCTAACACCGGGGAGCTGTTTTTT
- | TRBJ2-7 | TRBD2 | TRBV19 | CASSIAGLAGAQYF | TGTGCCAGTAGTATAGCTGGGCTAGCGGGAGCGCAGTACTTC
- | TRBJ2-1 | TRBD2 | TRBV7-2 | CASSLTTSGGPYNEQFF | TGTGCCAGCAGCTTAACGACTAGCGGGGGCCCTTACAATGAGCAGTTCTTC
- | TRBJ2-3 | - | TRBV5-8 | CASSVRDTQYF | TGTGCCAGCAGCGTTAGAGATACGCAGTATTTT